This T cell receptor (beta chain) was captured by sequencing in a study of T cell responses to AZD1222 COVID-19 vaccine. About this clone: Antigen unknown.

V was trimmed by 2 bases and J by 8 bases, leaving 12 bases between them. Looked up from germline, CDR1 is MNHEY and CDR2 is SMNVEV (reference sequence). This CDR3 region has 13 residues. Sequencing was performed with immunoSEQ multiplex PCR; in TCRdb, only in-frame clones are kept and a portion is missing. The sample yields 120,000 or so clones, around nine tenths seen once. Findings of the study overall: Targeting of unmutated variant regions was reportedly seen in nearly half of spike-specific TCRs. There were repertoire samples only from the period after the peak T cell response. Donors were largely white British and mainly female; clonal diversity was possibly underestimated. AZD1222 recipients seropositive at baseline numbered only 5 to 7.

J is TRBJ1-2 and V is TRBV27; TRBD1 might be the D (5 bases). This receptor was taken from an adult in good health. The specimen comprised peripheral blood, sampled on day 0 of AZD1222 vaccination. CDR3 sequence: CASSLPRRDGYTF. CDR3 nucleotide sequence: TGTGCCAGCAGTTTACCCCGTCGGGACGGCTACACCTTC.